The T cell receptor (beta chain) described here comes from a study of cytomegalovirus exposure and HLA in healthy donors. Whole-study results and caveats: Owing to their indistinguishability, certain V segments, notably TRBV6-2 and TRBV6-3, were excluded. Reports state that TCR beta sequences accurately predicted most subjects' HLA-A and HLA-B alleles.

As for this clone: Antigen: not known.

After removal of 2 bases from V and 6 bases from J, the junction contained 7 bases not matched to a gene. CDR3 length: 15 amino acids. Germline V CDR1 and CDR2: ENHRY, SYGVKD. Researchers ran the PCR with 60 Vbeta and 13 Jbeta primers. Original analysis: A later analysis tallied roughly 77 million unique TCR beta chains, some 10 million of them shared. Only in-frame clones appear in the TCRdb table, and some are missing; sequencing was by immunoSEQ multiplex PCR. The V and J calls and clone size are taken from that table; D and trimming were inferred from the DNA. The table shows around 38,000 clones, with roughly 67% occurring only once.

The origin of this receptor is a man aged 50-59 years in good health and CMV-seropositive. The chain is built from TRBV10-3 and TRBJ2-3; 8 bases align to TRBD2. Sequencing input: PBMCs. The CDR3 DNA reads as TGTGCCATCAGTGAGAAAAGCGGGGGATCGGATACGCAGTATTTT. Residues: CAISEKSGGSDTQYF.